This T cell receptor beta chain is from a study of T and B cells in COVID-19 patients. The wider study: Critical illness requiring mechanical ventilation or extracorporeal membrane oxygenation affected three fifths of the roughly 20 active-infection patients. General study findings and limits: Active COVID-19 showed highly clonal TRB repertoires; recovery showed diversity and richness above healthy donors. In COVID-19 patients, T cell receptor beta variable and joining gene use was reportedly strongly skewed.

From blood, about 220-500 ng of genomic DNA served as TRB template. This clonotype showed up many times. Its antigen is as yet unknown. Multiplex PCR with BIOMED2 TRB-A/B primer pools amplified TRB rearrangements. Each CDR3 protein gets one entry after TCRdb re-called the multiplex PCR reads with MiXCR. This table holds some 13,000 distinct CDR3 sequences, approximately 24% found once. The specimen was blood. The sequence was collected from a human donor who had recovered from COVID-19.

The DNA of the CDR3 is TGTGCCAGCAGTGAGAGGGACAACACAGATACGCAGTATTTT. It translates to CASSERDNTDTQYF. The chain links TRBV6-4 to TRBJ2-3; D possibly corresponds to TRBD1 (6 bases). This CDR3 is built from 14 residues. Trimming shortened V by 3 bases and J by 2 bases, and 9 bases separated the two germline ends. Germline V lookup: CDR1 MRHNA, CDR2 SNTAGT.